A selection of T cell receptor beta chains follows, all from one sample in a study of response to subunit inactivated influenza vaccine. TCRdb ran MiXCR on the RT-PCR reads and lists one entry per CDR3 protein. The sample lists 650,000 to 800,000 distinct CDR3 sequences; about a fifth were seen once. The sample here was PBMCs from blood, taken more than 4 days after vaccination. These receptors were obtained from a man aged 50 to 60 who received an inactivated influenza vaccine. Each CDR3 is given with its conserved first and last residue. A D gene is named only where the DNA matches it firmly. For some rows the clone size is stated as once, few or many, or as a class when expanded; others skip it.

V gene	clone size	CDR3 length	D gene	J gene	CDR3 protein	CDR3 DNA
TRBV4-3	-	14	-	TRBJ1-6	CASSQVRQNSPLHF	TGCGCCAGCAGCCAAGTTCGTCAGAATTCACCCCTCCACTTT
TRBV4-3	many	19	-	TRBJ1-6	CASSQGWTARSSYNSPLHF	TGCGCCAGCAGCCAAGGGTGGACAGCCCGCAGTTCCTATAATTCACCCCTCCACTTT
TRBV7-3	few	17	TRBD2	TRBJ2-2	CASSLGSLAGNTGELFF	TGTGCCAGCAGCTTAGGGAGTCTAGCGGGCAACACCGGGGAGCTGTTTTTT
TRBV7-2	few	12	-	TRBJ1-1	CASSSPLGEAFF	TGTGCCAGCAGCTCCCCGTTAGGGGAAGCTTTCTTT
TRBV12-3/TRBV12-4	-	18	-	TRBJ2-5	CASSPGSRHTPTGETQYF	TGTGCCAGCAGTCCTGGATCCCGGCACACACCAACGGGGGAGACCCAGTACTTC
TRBV10-3	few	12	-	TRBJ2-2	CAISARAGELFF	TGTGCCATCAGTGCCCGTGCCGGGGAGCTGTTTTTT
TRBV24-1	-	15	-	TRBJ2-2	CATSDFRSNTGELFF	TGTGCCACCAGTGATTTTAGGTCGAACACCGGGGAGCTGTTTTTT
TRBV30	few	14	-	TRBJ2-7	CAWSRGGMLYEQYF	TGTGCCTGGAGTAGGGGTGGCATGCTCTACGAGCAGTACTTC
TRBV5-1	many	13	-	TRBJ2-5	CASSLKVQETQYF	TGCGCCAGCAGCTTGAAGGTTCAAGAGACCCAGTACTTC
TRBV28	few	16	-	TRBJ2-5	CASSLRRHQGKETQYF	TGTGCCAGCAGTTTGAGGCGGCATCAGGGGAAAGAGACCCAGTACTTC
TRBV10-3	-	20	-	TRBJ2-3	CAIGFGGPTDFPTSTDTQYF	TGTGCCATCGGGTTTGGAGGGCCAACCGACTTTCCTACTAGCACAGATACGCAGTATTTT
TRBV12-3/TRBV12-4	-	15	-	TRBJ1-6	CASSLGNSYNSPLHF	TGTGCCAGCAGTTTAGGGAACTCCTATAATTCACCCCTCCACTTT
TRBV5-4	few	19	-	TRBJ2-2	CASSLSLVMQGSGTGELFF	TGTGCCAGCAGCTTGAGTTTGGTAATGCAGGGCAGCGGCACCGGGGAGCTGTTTTTT
TRBV12-3/TRBV12-4	many	14	-	TRBJ1-5	CASSLRGLNQPQHF	TGTGCCAGCAGTTTACGCGGGCTCAATCAGCCCCAGCATTTT
TRBV9	-	16	TRBD2	TRBJ2-1	CASSVADSGGDNEQFF	TGTGCCAGCAGCGTAGCGGATAGCGGGGGGGACAATGAGCAGTTCTTC
TRBV27	few	16	-	TRBJ1-6	CASSLRSPPRDSPLHF	TGTGCCAGCAGTTTACGTAGCCCACCCCGGGATTCACCCCTCCACTTT
TRBV20-1	-	15	-	TRBJ2-1	CSARAGQGSYNEQFF	TGCAGTGCTAGAGCGGGTCAGGGAAGCTACAATGAGCAGTTCTTC
TRBV6-1	few	18	TRBD1	TRBJ2-7	CASSGYGYSGQEAYEQYF	TGTGCCAGCAGCGGGTACGGGTATTCGGGACAGGAGGCCTACGAGCAGTACTTC
TRBV9	few	15	TRBD1	TRBJ2-7	CASSPRDRAAYEQYF	TGTGCCAGCAGCCCCAGGGACAGGGCAGCTTACGAGCAGTACTTC
TRBV10-3	few	15	TRBD1	TRBJ1-6	CAISESSTGVSPLHF	TGTGCCATCAGTGAGTCCTCGACAGGGGTATCACCCCTCCACTTT
TRBV5-6	few	17	TRBD1	TRBJ2-2	CASSLDGLRQGAGELFF	TGTGCCAGCAGCTTGGATGGTCTAAGACAGGGGGCCGGGGAGCTGTTTTTT
TRBV20-1	-	15	TRBD2	TRBJ2-1	CSAKIAGRSHNEQFF	TGCAGTGCGAAAATAGCGGGACGATCTCACAATGAGCAGTTCTTC
TRBV27	few	15	TRBD1	TRBJ2-3	CASSFYGQGTDTQYF	TGTGCCAGCAGTTTCTACGGACAGGGAACAGATACGCAGTATTTT
TRBV12-3/TRBV12-4	many	14	TRBD2	TRBJ2-1	CASSLTSGSNEQFF	TGTGCCAGCAGTTTAACTAGCGGGAGCAATGAGCAGTTCTTC
TRBV5-1	many	19	TRBD2	TRBJ2-7	CASSRSPGTSGRSSYEQYF	TGCGCCAGCAGCCGATCTCCCGGGACTAGCGGGAGGTCTTCCTACGAGCAGTACTTC
TRBV29-1	few	14	TRBD1	TRBJ1-2	CSARAGTGESGYTF	TGCAGCGCTCGCGCCGGGACAGGGGAGAGTGGCTACACCTTC
TRBV14	-	15	TRBD1	TRBJ2-7	CASSRPGTVSYEQYF	TGTGCCAGCAGCCGACCCGGGACAGTGTCCTACGAGCAGTACTTC
TRBV5-1	-	14	-	TRBJ2-7	CASSIEGPTYEQYF	TGCGCCAGCAGCATCGAAGGCCCCACCTACGAGCAGTACTTC
TRBV20-1	few	12	-	TRBJ2-3	CSARRRTDTQYF	TGCAGTGCTAGACGGCGAACAGATACGCAGTATTTT
TRBV6-1	many	13	-	TRBJ2-7	CASRSSTSYEQYF	TGTGCCAGCAGGTCTTCGACATCCTACGAGCAGTACTTC
TRBV12-3/TRBV12-4	many	11	-	TRBJ2-5	CASSFKETQYF	TGTGCCAGCAGTTTCAAAGAGACCCAGTACTTC
TRBV5-1	few	17	-	TRBJ1-1	CASSLDPRPGLRTEAFF	TGCGCCAGCAGCTTGGACCCAAGACCGGGACTAAGAACTGAAGCTTTCTTT
TRBV20-1	-	13	TRBD1	TRBJ2-7	CSAGGQGSGEQYF	TGCAGTGCTGGAGGACAGGGATCCGGCGAGCAGTACTTC
TRBV20-1	-	13	TRBD1	TRBJ1-1	CSARGQGGTEAFF	TGCAGTGCCCGTGGACAGGGTGGTACTGAAGCTTTCTTT
TRBV4-2	few	16	TRBD1	TRBJ1-2	CASSQTVSKDRGSYTF	TGTGCCAGCAGCCAAACCGTCTCGAAGGACAGGGGTAGCTACACCTTC
TRBV12-3/TRBV12-4	-	14	-	TRBJ2-3	CASSFGVYPDTQYF	TGTGCCAGCAGTTTTGGGGTCTACCCAGATACGCAGTATTTT
TRBV28	-	17	-	TRBJ2-4	CASTSPSEPVAKNIQYF	TGTGCCAGTACCTCCCCTTCGGAACCCGTAGCCAAAAACATTCAGTACTTC
TRBV28	-	13	-	TRBJ1-1	CASSRNTGAGAFF	TGTGCCAGCAGCCGAAACACGGGCGCTGGAGCTTTCTTT
TRBV20-1	-	13	TRBD2	TRBJ2-1	CSVVGGAGGEQFF	TGCAGTGTTGTCGGGGGGGCAGGCGGTGAGCAGTTCTTC
TRBV6-2/TRBV6-3	many	12	-	TRBJ2-7	CASSFSLYEQYF	TGTGCCAGCAGTTTCTCATTGTACGAGCAGTACTTC
TRBV4-2	-	18	-	TRBJ2-4	CASSQAAASGTAKNIQYF	TGTGCCAGCAGCCAAGCAGCAGCTTCCGGGACGGCCAAAAACATTCAGTACTTC
TRBV2	-	11	-	TRBJ1-5	CASSEGRLQHF	TGTGCCAGCAGTGAGGGGCGTCTCCAGCATTTT
TRBV20-1	-	13	TRBD2	TRBJ2-7	CSAEPGLGYEQYF	TGCAGTGCTGAGCCGGGACTAGGATACGAGCAGTACTTC
TRBV9	many	13	-	TRBJ1-1	CASKKHPNTEAFF	TGTGCCAGCAAGAAACACCCCAACACTGAAGCTTTCTTT
TRBV7-6	few	15	-	TRBJ2-7	CASSLVFTGPSEQYF	TGTGCCAGCAGCTTAGTTTTTACAGGACCTTCCGAGCAGTACTTC
TRBV5-4	-	16	TRBD1	TRBJ1-1	CASSPGTGGFGTEAFF	TGTGCCAGCAGCCCCGGGACAGGGGGCTTTGGAACTGAAGCTTTCTTT
TRBV7-2	-	15	-	TRBJ1-2	CASSPPGGNEYGYTF	TGTGCCAGCAGCCCCCCCGGGGGTAATGAATATGGCTACACCTTC
TRBV5-1	-	11	-	TRBJ2-1	CASSSDVEQFF	TGCGCCAGCAGCTCCGACGTAGAGCAGTTCTTC
TRBV28	once	16	TRBD1	TRBJ1-5	CASSLVGQGSNQPQHF	TGTGCCAGCAGTTTAGTGGGACAGGGAAGCAATCAGCCCCAGCATTTT
TRBV15	few	14	-	TRBJ1-6	CATRPGQGNSPLHF	TGTGCCACCAGACCTGGGCAGGGTAATTCACCCCTCCACTTT
TRBV28	few	16	-	TRBJ1-2	CASSSRRAQFGYGYTF	TGTGCCAGCAGCTCCAGACGGGCACAATTTGGATATGGCTACACCTTC